The 7 T cell receptor beta chains in this list originate from one sample, sequenced in a study of blood T cell repertoires in COVID-19. Clones were sequenced by immunoSEQ multiplex PCR, and TCRdb holds only the in-frame ones, with some missing. The sample shows just over 300,000 clones, 65% to 90% of them seen only once. Sequences were obtained from PBMCs or T cells enriched from blood (not recorded which). These receptors came from a young man who had recovered from COVID-19.

V usage is TRBV6-6 and J usage is TRBJ1-1; 9 bases agree with TRBD1. Germline V CDR1 and CDR2: MNHNY, SVGAGI (reference sequence). With 8 bases clipped from V and 4 bases from J, the junction kept 8 bases outside the gene matches. The CDR3 covers 14 residues. CDR3 bases: TGTGCCAGCCTACGGGGACAGGGAGGCACTGAAGCTTTCTTT. Translation gives CASLRGQGGTEAFF.

The chain is built from TRBV11-2 and TRBJ2-7, with D possibly matching TRBD2 (5 bases). Trimming pared 3 bases from V and 5 bases from J, leaving 17 bases between. Per germline, CDR1 SGHAT and CDR2 FQNNGV. The CDR3 is made up of 15 amino acids. CDR3: CASSFQLVGVNEQYF. The CDR3 DNA reads as TGTGCCAGCAGCTTCCAACTAGTTGGGGTGAACGAGCAGTACTTC.

CDR3 nucleotide sequence: TGTGCCAGTAGTATAGAGTCACAGGGGTGGGATAATTCACCCCTCCACTTT. Protein sequence: CASSIESQGWDNSPLHF. The gene calls are TRBV19 and TRBJ1-6, with 7 bases matching TRBD1. Trimming at V came to 0 bases and at J to 5 bases, leaving 7 bases not matched to a gene. The CDR3 has 17 residues. Germline CDR1 and CDR2: LNHDA and SQIVND (reference sequence).

This clone showed up just once. The chain combines TRBV7-9 with TRBJ2-5; 8 positions agree with TRBD1. Germline V gene lookup returns CDR1 SEHNR and CDR2 FQNEAQ (reference sequence). The CDR3 is 15 amino acids. V was clipped by 4 bases and J by 7 bases; unmatched bases: 11. CDR3 nucleotides: TGTGCCAGCAGCTCGGACTCGACAGGGGTGATGACCCAGTACTTC. It encodes CASSSDSTGVMTQYF.

V is TRBV5-6 and J is TRBJ1-5; D is possibly TRBD1 (5 bases). Germline-derived CDR1 and CDR2 are SGHDT and YYEEEE. The CDR3 length is 13 residues. V dropped 5 bases and J dropped 2 bases, with 8 bases sitting between them. The CDR3 reads CASSRRGNQPQHF. The CDR3 DNA sequence: TGTGCCAGCAGTCGCAGGGGCAATCAGCCCCAGCATTTT.

The chain joins TRBV4-1 to TRBJ2-3; 8 bases agree with TRBD2. V shed 0 bases, J shed 4 bases, and the junction held 9 bases outside the gene matches. From germline, CDR1 is MGHRA and CDR2 YSYEKL. The CDR3 covers 17 residues. The DNA for the CDR3 is TGCGCCAGCAGCCAAGAGGGAACTAGCGGTCAGGCAGATACGCAGTATTTT. Protein product: CASSQEGTSGQADTQYF.

V and J are TRBV5-1 and TRBJ2-7; 8 bases agree with TRBD2. V gave up 5 bases and J gave up 2 bases; unmatched junction bases: 6. This CDR3 comprises 14 residues. CDR1 is SGHRS and CDR2 is YFSETQ in the germline V gene. The CDR3 DNA is TGCGCCAGCAGGGCGCGCGGGGGGACCTACGAGCAGTACTTC. It yields the protein CASRARGGTYEQYF.